This entry lists 32 T cell receptor beta chains sequenced from one sample in a study of blood T cell repertoires in COVID-19. Clones were read by immunoSEQ multiplex PCR, and TCRdb kept only the in-frame ones, dropping some. The sample consists of 200,000 to 250,000 clones, about nine tenths of them appearing once. Input material: peripheral blood. All receptors derive from a woman between 55 and 75 years old with acute or convalescent COVID-19.

V and J are TRBV4-2 and TRBJ2-1; 14 bases fit TRBD2. The CDR3 is 15 residues long. Trimming removed 4 bases from V and 7 bases from J; junction bases left unmatched: 3. Germline CDR1 and CDR2: LGHNA and YNFKEQ. The CDR3 protein is CASSRLAGGPNEQFF. The CDR3 DNA reads TGTGCCAGCAGCCGACTAGCGGGAGGGCCAAATGAGCAGTTCTTC.

The chain combines TRBV13 with TRBJ2-2; 8 bases agree with TRBD2. This CDR3 comprises 16 residues. Germline lookup yields CDR1 PRHDT and CDR2 FYEKMQ (reference sequence). V dropped 3 bases and J dropped 2; count of bases not matched to a gene: 5. The CDR3 DNA follows: TGTGCCAGCAGCTTTGGCGGGGGGTTAAACACCGGGGAGCTGTTTTTT. The encoded protein is CASSFGGGLNTGELFF. The whole variable domain, remainder taken from reference TRBV13 and TRBJ2-2, is AAGVIQSPRHLIKEKRETATLKCYPIPRHDTVYWYQQGPGQDPQFLISFYEKMQSDKGSIPDRFSAQQFSDYHSELNMSSLELGDSALYFCASSFGGGLNTGELFFGEGSRLTVL.

The chain is built from TRBV5-1 and TRBJ2-1; 9 nucleotides align to TRBD1. The CDR3 has 16 residues. With V trimmed by 0 bases and J by 5 bases, 6 bases remained unmatched. Germline-derived CDR1 and CDR2 are SGHRS and YFSETQ. CDR3: CASSLVPGQGDNEQFF. CDR3 DNA sequence: TGCGCCAGCAGCTTGGTCCCGGGACAGGGAGACAATGAGCAGTTCTTC.

The J gene is TRBJ2-1, the V gene TRBV10-3; perhaps TRBD2 as D (6 bases). CDR3 length equals 13 residues. Per germline, CDR1 ENHRY and CDR2 SYGVKD. The V gene lost 7 bases and the J gene lost 15 bases, with 22 bases spanning the gap. CDR3 amino acids: CAITSPGGMSMFF. CDR3 bases: TGTGCCATCACGTCGCCCGGCGGGATGAGCATGTTCTTC.

The rearrangement links TRBV28 to TRBJ2-3; TRBD2 might be the D (5 bases). CDR1 MDHEN and CDR2 SYDVKM come from the germline V gene. Deletions cut 1 base from V and 5 bases from J, with 19 bases between. CDR3 length: 17 amino acids. CDR3 nucleotide sequence: TGTGCCAGCAGTTTATTCCCCCGCGAGCGGACCATAGATACGCAGTATTTT. It translates to CASSLFPRERTIDTQYF.

The genes are TRBV15 and TRBJ1-5, with D perhaps TRBD1 (5 bases). The V gene's germline CDR1 is LNHNV and CDR2 YYDKDF (reference sequence). The CDR3 runs 16 residues. Trimming removed 5 bases at V and 0 bases at J, with 14 bases between. The CDR3 coding sequence is TGTGCCACCAGCCGTAGAACTGGGGCTAGCAATCAGCCCCAGCATTTT. Encoded protein: CATSRRTGASNQPQHF.

The chain uses TRBV6-5 and TRBJ1-6, with TRBD1 identical over 8 bases. Per the germline V gene, CDR1 is MNHEY and CDR2 is SVGAGI. V gave up 6 bases and J gave up 7 bases; unmatched junction bases: 8. The CDR3 extends over 15 amino acids. The CDR3 loop reads CASRTDRGSNSPLHF. CDR3 sequence (DNA): TGTGCCAGCAGGACCGACAGGGGAAGCAATTCACCCCTCCACTTT.

The chain is built from TRBV6-5 and TRBJ1-4; 8 positions match TRBD1. Per germline, CDR1 MNHEY and CDR2 SVGAGI. The CDR3 loop spans 14 amino acids. The V gene end was trimmed by 5 bases and the J gene end by 7 bases; junction bases not matched to a gene: 6. The CDR3 sequence is CASSIDRGTEKLFF. The CDR3 nucleotides are TGTGCCAGCAGTATCGACAGGGGTACTGAAAAACTGTTTTTT.

The V gene is TRBV7-2, the J gene TRBJ2-7, with 10 nucleotides matching TRBD2. V lost 1 base and J lost 4; bases outside the gene matches: 7. The CDR3 sequence is 16 residues long. CDR1 and CDR2 (germline): SGHTA, FQGNSA. Here the CDR3 reads CASSLGEAGGPYEQYF. The CDR3 DNA reads as TGTGCCAGCAGCTTAGGAGAAGCGGGAGGGCCGTACGAGCAGTACTTC.

A few counts support this clone. The chain links TRBV14 to TRBJ2-7, with no clear D. Germline V lookup: CDR1 SGHDN, CDR2 FVKESK. This CDR3 comprises 11 residues. With 3 bases removed from V and 7 bases from J, the gap between germline ends came to 7 bases. CDR3 coding DNA: TGTGCCAGCAGCCAGCGTCGAGAGCAGTACTTC. Translation gives CASSQRREQYF.

The rearrangement uses TRBV11-2 and TRBJ2-7, with TRBD2 identical over 14 bases. J gave up 3 bases and V 0 bases, and 10 bases lay outside the gene matches. This CDR3 region has 19 residues. Germline V gene lookup returns CDR1 SGHAT and CDR2 FQNNGV. CDR3 sequence reads: CASSLDGDRGLAGVYEQYF. In DNA form, the CDR3 reads TGTGCCAGCAGCTTAGATGGGGACAGGGGACTAGCGGGAGTCTACGAGCAGTACTTC.

V and J are TRBV19 and TRBJ2-7; weak D call: TRBD1 (6 bases). The CDR3 sequence is 14 residues long. V was clipped by 6 bases and J by 1 base, with 13 bases between them. The germline gives CDR1 LNHDA, CDR2 SQIVND (reference sequence). The CDR3 region is CASSQTGRSYEQYF. CDR3 sequence (DNA): TGTGCCAGTAGCCAAACAGGGAGATCCTACGAGCAGTACTTC.

The CDR3 region is CASSLGGTTSGNTIYF. The CDR3, as DNA: TGTGCCAGCAGCTTAGGGGGGACAACCTCTGGAAACACCATATATTTT. The genes are TRBV7-6 and TRBJ1-3; D possibly corresponds to TRBD1 (6 bases). Trimming stripped 1 base from V and 0 bases from J, with 10 bases between. The CDR3 runs to 16 residues. The germline CDR1 and CDR2 sequences are SGHVS and FNYEAQ.

This chain uses TRBV7-2 with TRBJ2-2; TRBD2 agrees at 8 bases. V lost 4 bases to trimming and J lost 4 bases; unmatched junction nucleotides: 8. Germline-derived CDR1 and CDR2 are SGHTA and FQGNSA. The CDR3 has 16 amino acids. In DNA form, the CDR3 reads TGTGCCAGCAGCTCCCCAGCGGGAGTTGGCACCGGGGAGCTGTTTTTT. Protein product: CASSSPAGVGTGELFF.

The chain employs TRBV5-4 and TRBJ1-2; tentative D call: TRBD1 (6 bases). The CDR3 totals 17 residues. Per the germline V gene, CDR1 is SGHNT and CDR2 is YYREEE (reference sequence). Trimming removed 3 bases from V and 8 bases from J, with 26 bases in between. CDR3 residues: CASSSPPFRGRNLGYTF. The CDR3 DNA reads TGTGCCAGCAGCTCACCTCCATTCAGGGGCCGCAACTTGGGCTACACCTTC.

The rearrangement uses TRBV5-6 and TRBJ1-2; D uncertain. The CDR3 covers 15 residues. Germline V CDR1 and CDR2: SGHDT, YYEEEE. V dropped 1 base and J dropped 1 base, with 11 bases sitting between them. The CDR3 sequence is CASSLYSLVNYGYTF. The CDR3 nucleotides read TGTGCCAGCAGCTTGTATTCACTCGTTAACTATGGCTACACCTTC.

The rearrangement joins TRBV28 to TRBJ1-6; D perhaps matches TRBD1 (6 bases). Trimming left V 2 bases short and J 8 bases short, with 13 bases between. The CDR3 sequence is 15 residues long. In germline, CDR1 is MDHEN, CDR2 SYDVKM. DNA of the CDR3: TGTGCCAGCAGTTTACCCGCAGGGGAGCATTCACCCCTCCACTTT. Translated, it gives CASSLPAGEHSPLHF.

There are a few counts of this clone. The V gene is TRBV28, the J gene TRBJ1-2; D might be TRBD1 (6 bases). Trimming shortened V by 5 bases and J by 4 bases, and 8 bases separated the two germline ends. The CDR3 sequence is 12 residues long. Germline lookup yields CDR1 MDHEN and CDR2 SYDVKM. The CDR3, as DNA: TGTGCCAGCAGTCAGACAGGCTATGGCTACACCTTC. Translated, it gives CASSQTGYGYTF.

The sample holds a few counts of this clone. The V and J genes are TRBV5-1 and TRBJ1-4; TRBD1 agrees at 7 bases. Germline-derived CDR1 and CDR2 are SGHRS and YFSETQ. This CDR3 has 15 amino acids. V gave up 4 bases and J gave up 0 bases; unmatched junction bases: 3. CDR3 residues: CASSPGTATNEKLFF. The CDR3 DNA reads TGCGCCAGCAGCCCGGGGACAGCAACTAATGAAAAACTGTTTTTT. Supplemented by reference TRBV5-1 and TRBJ1-4, the full variable domain reads KAGVTQTPRYLIKTRGQQVTLSCSPISGHRSVSWYQQTPGQGLQFLFEYFSETQRNKGNFPGRFSGRQFSNSRSEMNVSTLELGDSALYLCASSPGTATNEKLFFGSGTQLSVL.

This clone was seen a handful of times. The rearrangement joins TRBV5-4 to TRBJ2-7, with D tentatively TRBD1 (6 bases). Germline-derived CDR1 and CDR2 are SGHNT and YYREEE (reference sequence). Between the trimmed V and J ends, which lost 4 bases and 1 base, there was a span of 9 bases. This CDR3 region has 13 residues. The CDR3 DNA reads as TGTGCCAGCAGCATTGACAGGTCCTACGAGCAGTACTTC. It is translated as CASSIDRSYEQYF.

This chain connects TRBV29-1 to TRBJ2-1; TRBD2 is a possible D gene (6 bases). V shed 8 bases and J shed 6 bases, with 11 bases lying between them. Germline lookup yields CDR1 SQVTM and CDR2 ANQGSEA. This CDR3 has 11 amino acids. This CDR3 reads CSLAGSNEQFF. In DNA form, the CDR3 reads TGCAGCCTTGCGGGGTCCAATGAGCAGTTCTTC.

This clone has only one observation. The gene calls are TRBV24-1 and TRBJ2-1; 7 bases are a match to TRBD2. V shed 4 bases, J shed 6 bases, and the junction held 11 bases outside the gene matches. The length of the CDR3 is 16 residues. The germline CDR1 and CDR2 sequences are KGHDR and SFDVKD. The CDR3 nucleotides read TGTGCCACCAGTGACCCGAGCGGGACGGACGGCAATGAGCAGTTCTTC. As protein: CATSDPSGTDGNEQFF.

The chain uses TRBV4-3 and TRBJ2-3; possible D gene TRBD2, 5 bases. The CDR3 contains 13 residues. Germline loops: CDR1 LGHNA, CDR2 YSLEER. Between the trimmed V and J ends, which lost 1 base and 9 bases, there was a span of 11 bases. As DNA, the CDR3 is TGCGCCAGCAGCCAAGGGAGGCGGCAAACGCAGTATTTT. This gives the protein CASSQGRRQTQYF.

The chain has TRBV9 and TRBJ1-2; D ambiguous. V dropped 0 bases and J dropped 8 bases, with 11 bases sitting between them. There are 13 residues in the CDR3. Germline CDR1 and CDR2: SGDLS and YYNGEE. The CDR3 sequence is CASSVEEGTGYTF. The CDR3 bases are TGTGCCAGCAGCGTAGAAGAGGGAACGGGCTACACCTTC.

The chain employs TRBV6-6 and TRBJ1-5; 7 bases are a match to TRBD1. Germline CDR1 and CDR2: MNHNY and SVGAGI (reference sequence). J was trimmed by 0 bases and V by 7 bases; bases with no gene match: 6. There are 15 residues in the CDR3. The CDR3 DNA reads TGTGCCAGCAACGACAGGGCGGATAGCAATCAGCCCCAGCATTTT. It translates to CASNDRADSNQPQHF.

This clone appeared a few times. The CDR3 coding sequence is TGTGCCAGCAGTTATAGGACAGGACAGACAGATACGCAGTATTTT. The encoded protein is CASSYRTGQTDTQYF. The chain couples TRBV6-5 to TRBJ2-3; 7 bases agree with TRBD1. Trimming at V came to 3 bases and at J to 3 bases, leaving 6 bases not matched to a gene. CDR3 length: 15 residues. In germline, CDR1 is MNHEY, CDR2 SVGAGI.

The chain uses TRBV18 and TRBJ2-7; 7 nucleotides line up with TRBD1. The CDR3 covers 13 residues. CDR1 is KGHSH and CDR2 is LQKENI in the germline V gene. J gave up 5 bases and V 5 bases, and 6 bases lay outside the gene matches. This chain's CDR3 is CASSRDSLHEQYF. The CDR3 coding sequence is TGTGCCAGCTCAAGGGACAGCCTCCACGAGCAGTACTTC.

The V and J genes are TRBV3-1 (or the pseudogene TRBV3-2) and TRBJ2-7; possibly TRBD1 for D (6 bases). V dropped 1 base and J dropped 0 bases, with 10 bases sitting between them. Germline CDR1 LGHDT, CDR2 YNNKEL (reference sequence). The CDR3 spans 15 residues. The CDR3 DNA sequence: TGTGCCAGCAGCCAAGGCCTAGGGGGCTCCTACGAGCAGTACTTC. Amino acid sequence: CASSQGLGGSYEQYF.

The chain employs TRBV2 and TRBJ2-7, with 12 bases fitting TRBD2. V trimming: 8 bases; J trimming: 3 bases; junction bases outside the gene matches: 11. The CDR3 is 16 amino acids. CDR1 is SNHLY, CDR2 FYNNEI, per germline. This CDR3 reads CASVDPGLAGFYEQYF. The CDR3 DNA follows: TGTGCCAGCGTCGACCCAGGACTAGCGGGGTTCTACGAGCAGTACTTC.

The chain combines TRBV19 with TRBJ1-1; tentative D call: TRBD1 (6 bases). The CDR3 contains 14 residues. V was shortened by 3 bases and J by 8 bases, with 16 bases between the two germline ends. Germline assignment: CDR1 LNHDA and CDR2 SQIVND (reference sequence). CDR3 protein: CASSIGGGKGEAFF. CDR3 sequence (DNA): TGTGCCAGTAGTATCGGGGGGGGCAAAGGAGAAGCTTTCTTT.

The rearrangement uses TRBV11-2 and TRBJ2-7; 7 bases are shared with TRBD1. Germline V CDR1 and CDR2: SGHAT, FQNNGV. CDR3 length: 15 amino acids. The ends lost 4 bases at V and 0 bases at J; junction bases unmatched: 6. The CDR3 DNA follows: TGTGCCAGCAGCTCCACAGGGGTAAACTCCTACGAGCAGTACTTC. Encoded protein: CASSSTGVNSYEQYF.

V usage is TRBV28 and J usage is TRBJ1-2; D perhaps matches TRBD1 (5 bases). Germline V gene lookup returns CDR1 MDHEN and CDR2 SYDVKM. This CDR3 has 15 amino acids. Trimming removed 8 bases at V and 3 bases at J, with 19 bases between. The CDR3 loop reads CASAGTFKSDYGYTF. Here the CDR3 DNA reads TGTGCCAGCGCCGGGACTTTTAAATCCGACTATGGCTACACCTTC.